The clone carrying this TCR beta chain appeared a few times. Its antigen remains unidentified. There are 11 residues in the CDR3. Germline V CDR1 and CDR2: DFQATT, SNEGSKA (reference sequence). The V gene lost 8 bases and the J gene lost 3 bases, with 8 bases spanning the gap. The data were obtained in a study of cytomegalovirus exposure and HLA in healthy donors. Whole-study findings and limits: Reports state that TCR beta sequences accurately predicted most subjects' HLA-A and HLA-B alleles. A later analysis revealed that TCR association rates differed between HLA loci, peaking at DRB1 and bottoming out at HLA-C. Data from an earlier analysis indicated that most TCR beta V segments were productive either about 87% or about 30% of the time. The records held CMV serostatus as the only immune exposure information.

60 Vbeta and 13 Jbeta primers were used in PCR. Libraries were prepared by immunoSEQ multiplex PCR; TCRdb keeps only in-frame clonotypes and omits some of them. The data contain 90,000 to 100,000 clones, around 69% of them singletons. The sequencing input was PBMCs. This clonotype was obtained from a woman aged 55 to 70 in good health and CMV-seropositive. This chain joins TRBV20-1 and TRBJ1-3, with D uncertain. DNA for the CDR3: TGCAGTTTGCGGCTTGGAAACACCATATATTTT. It yields the protein CSLRLGNTIYF.